This T cell receptor (beta chain) derives from a study of identical twins. Overall study results and limits: In cord blood, abundant beta clonotypes had fewer insertions; memory showed no trend. Model-predicted out-of-frame TCR alpha sharing fell below observed values in monozygotic twins.

Each CDR3 protein is one row after TCRdb ran MiXCR on the 5' RACE reads. Of a few hundred thousand distinct CDR3 sequences in the sample, around 9% are singletons; the top ten hold over 7%. On this clonotype itself: What it recognizes is unknown.

This CDR3 is built from 14 residues. Trimming left V 0 bases short and J 3 bases short, with 10 bases between. Germline lookup yields CDR1 SGDLS and CDR2 YYNGEE. The clonotype comes from a woman aged 50 to 60 in good health. The chain links TRBV9 to TRBJ2-7; TRBD1 is a possible D gene (5 bases). Sequencing was carried out using naive T cells sorted from blood. The CDR3 spells CASSVDETVYEQYF. The CDR3 DNA follows: TGTGCCAGCAGCGTAGATGAGACAGTCTACGAGCAGTACTTC.